This T cell receptor beta chain was captured by sequencing in a study of T cells after posttransplantation cyclophosphamide. Notes on the study in general: Recipient CMV seropositivity and CMV reactivation strongly tracked TRB clonality. Tissue-infiltrating T cells from skin or gut overlapped little with blood T cells. Donor CD8+ memory clones often dominated recipient blood repertoires at later times.

V dropped 3 bases and J dropped 0 bases, with 12 bases sitting between them. Looked up from germline, CDR1 is SGHDN and CDR2 is FVKESK. This CDR3 is built from 16 residues. Sequencing was performed with immunoSEQ multiplex PCR; in TCRdb, only in-frame clones are kept and a portion is missing. The sample lists fewer than 40,000 clones, around 90% occurring once. Remarks on this clone: What it binds is unknown.

The sequenced sample consisted of PBMCs. The TCR was taken from a woman between 40 and 55 years old with a blood cancer, CMV-positive, and with a related stem cell donor. The rearrangement uses TRBV14 and TRBJ2-4, with D possibly TRBD1 on 6 matching bases. The CDR3 DNA reads as TGTGCCAGCAGCCAGGGGGCAGCCCTAGCCAAAAACATTCAGTACTTC. It is translated as CASSQGAALAKNIQYF.